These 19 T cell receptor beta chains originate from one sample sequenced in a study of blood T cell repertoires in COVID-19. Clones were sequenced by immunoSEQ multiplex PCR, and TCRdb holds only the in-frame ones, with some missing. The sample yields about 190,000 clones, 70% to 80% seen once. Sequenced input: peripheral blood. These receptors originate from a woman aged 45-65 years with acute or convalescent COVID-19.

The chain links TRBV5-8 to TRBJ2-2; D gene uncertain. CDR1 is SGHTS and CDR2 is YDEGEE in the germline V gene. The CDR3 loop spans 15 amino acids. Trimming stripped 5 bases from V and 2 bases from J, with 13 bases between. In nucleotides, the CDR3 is TGTGCCAGCAGTCGGGTGATTATTAACACCGGGGAGCTGTTTTTT. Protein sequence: CASSRVIINTGELFF.

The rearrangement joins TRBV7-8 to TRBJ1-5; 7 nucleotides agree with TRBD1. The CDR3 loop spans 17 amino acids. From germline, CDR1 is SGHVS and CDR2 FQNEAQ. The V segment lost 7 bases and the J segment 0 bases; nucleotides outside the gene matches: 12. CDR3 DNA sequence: TGTGCCAGCACCGCGTCGACAGGGCCACATAGCAATCAGCCCCAGCATTTT. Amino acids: CASTASTGPHSNQPQHF.

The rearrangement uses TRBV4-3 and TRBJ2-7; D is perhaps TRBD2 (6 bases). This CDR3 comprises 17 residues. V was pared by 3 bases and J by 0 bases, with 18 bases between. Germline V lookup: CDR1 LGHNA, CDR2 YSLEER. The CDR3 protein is CASSHRGRGGNSYEQYF. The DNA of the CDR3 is TGCGCCAGCAGCCACCGTGGCCGTGGCGGGAACTCCTACGAGCAGTACTTC.

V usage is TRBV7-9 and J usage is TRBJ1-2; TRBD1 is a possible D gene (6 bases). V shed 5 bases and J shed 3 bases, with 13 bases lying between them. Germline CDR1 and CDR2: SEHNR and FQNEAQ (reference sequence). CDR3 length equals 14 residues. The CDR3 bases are TGTGCCAGCAGCCCCGGTTGGACAGACTATGGCTACACCTTC. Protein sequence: CASSPGWTDYGYTF.

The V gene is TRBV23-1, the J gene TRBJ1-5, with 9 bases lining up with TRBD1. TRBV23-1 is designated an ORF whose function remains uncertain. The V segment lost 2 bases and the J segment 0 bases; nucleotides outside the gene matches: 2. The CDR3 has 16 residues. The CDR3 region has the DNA TGCGCCAGCAGTCAACGGACAGGGGATAGCAATCAGCCCCAGCATTTT. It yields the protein CASSQRTGDSNQPQHF.

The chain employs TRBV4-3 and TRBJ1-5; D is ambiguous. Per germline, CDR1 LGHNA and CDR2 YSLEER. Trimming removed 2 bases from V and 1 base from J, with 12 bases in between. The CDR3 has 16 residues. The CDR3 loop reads CASSQYRELSNQPQHF. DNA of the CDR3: TGCGCCAGCAGCCAATACCGGGAATTAAGCAATCAGCCCCAGCATTTT.

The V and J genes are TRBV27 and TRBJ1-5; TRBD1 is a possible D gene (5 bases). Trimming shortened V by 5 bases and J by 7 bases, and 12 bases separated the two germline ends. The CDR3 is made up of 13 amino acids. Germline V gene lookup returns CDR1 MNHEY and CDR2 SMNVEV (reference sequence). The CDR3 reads CASSGTRDQPQHF. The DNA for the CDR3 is TGTGCCAGCAGTGGGACTCGGGACCAGCCCCAGCATTTT.

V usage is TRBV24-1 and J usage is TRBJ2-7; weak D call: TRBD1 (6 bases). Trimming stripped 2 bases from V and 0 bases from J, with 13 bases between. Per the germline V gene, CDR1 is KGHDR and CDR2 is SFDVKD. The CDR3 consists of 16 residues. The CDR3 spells CATSDSDRRPSYEQYF. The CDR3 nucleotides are TGTGCCACCAGTGATTCGGACAGACGGCCCTCCTACGAGCAGTACTTC.

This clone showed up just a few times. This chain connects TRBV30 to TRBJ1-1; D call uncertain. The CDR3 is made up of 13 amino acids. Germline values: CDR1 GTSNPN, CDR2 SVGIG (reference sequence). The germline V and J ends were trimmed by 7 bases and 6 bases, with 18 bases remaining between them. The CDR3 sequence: CASRAGKGAEAFF. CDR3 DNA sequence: TGTGCCTCGAGGGCGGGTAAGGGCGCTGAAGCTTTCTTT. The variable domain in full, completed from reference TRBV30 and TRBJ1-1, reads SQTIHQWPATLVQPVGSPLSLECTVEGTSNPNLYWYRQAAGRGLQLLFYSVGIGQISSEVPQNLSASRPQDRQFILSSKKLLLSDSGFYLCASRAGKGAEAFFGQGTRLTVV.

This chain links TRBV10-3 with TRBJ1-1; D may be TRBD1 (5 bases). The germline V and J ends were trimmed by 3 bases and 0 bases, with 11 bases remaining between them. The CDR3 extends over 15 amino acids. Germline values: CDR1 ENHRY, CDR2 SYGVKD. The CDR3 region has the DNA TGTGCCATCAGTGATCAGGGCCGAATGAACACTGAAGCTTTCTTT. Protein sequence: CAISDQGRMNTEAFF.

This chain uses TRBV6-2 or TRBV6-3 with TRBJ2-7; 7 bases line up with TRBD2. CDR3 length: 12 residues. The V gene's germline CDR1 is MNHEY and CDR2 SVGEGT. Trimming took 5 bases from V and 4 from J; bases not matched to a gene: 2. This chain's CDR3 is CASSLAEYEQYF. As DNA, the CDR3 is TGTGCCAGCAGTCTAGCGGAATACGAGCAGTACTTC.

Here the CDR3 reads CASSLTRGGLKAFF. CDR3 DNA sequence: TGTGCCAGCAGCTTAACAAGGGGGGGTCTCAAAGCTTTCTTT. This rearrangement joins TRBV7-2 to TRBJ1-1; D is perhaps TRBD1 (6 bases). V was pared by 2 bases and J by 9 bases, with 16 bases between. The CDR3 length is 14 residues. Per germline, CDR1 SGHTA and CDR2 FQGNSA.

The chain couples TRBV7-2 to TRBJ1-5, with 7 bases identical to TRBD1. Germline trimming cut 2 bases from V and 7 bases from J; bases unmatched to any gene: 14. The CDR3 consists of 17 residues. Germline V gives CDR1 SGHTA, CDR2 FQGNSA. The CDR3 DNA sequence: TGTGCCAGCAGCTTATACACCGACAGGGTTGAGGAGCAGCCCCAGCATTTT. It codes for CASSLYTDRVEEQPQHF.

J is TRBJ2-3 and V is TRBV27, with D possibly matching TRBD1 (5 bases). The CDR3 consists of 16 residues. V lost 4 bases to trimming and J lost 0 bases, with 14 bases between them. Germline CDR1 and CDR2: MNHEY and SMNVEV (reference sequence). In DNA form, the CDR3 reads TGTGCCAGCAGTTCCTCGACAGTCAAAAGCACAGATACGCAGTATTTT. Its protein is CASSSSTVKSTDTQYF.

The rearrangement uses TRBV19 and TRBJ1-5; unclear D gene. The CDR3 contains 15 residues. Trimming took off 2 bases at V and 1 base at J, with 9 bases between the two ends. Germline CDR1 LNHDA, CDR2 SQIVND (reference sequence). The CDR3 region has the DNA TGTGCCAGTAGTATAATCGCGGTGAGCAATCAGCCCCAGCATTTT. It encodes CASSIIAVSNQPQHF.

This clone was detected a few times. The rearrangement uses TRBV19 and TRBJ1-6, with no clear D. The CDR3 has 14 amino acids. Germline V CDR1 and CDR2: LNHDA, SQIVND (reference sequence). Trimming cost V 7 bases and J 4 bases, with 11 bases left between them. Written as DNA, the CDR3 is TGTGCCAGTACCCCTGGCGGTTATAATTCACCCCTCCACTTT. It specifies CASTPGGYNSPLHF. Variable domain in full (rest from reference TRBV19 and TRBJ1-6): DGGITQSPKYLFRKEGQNVTLSCEQNLNHDAMYWYRQDPGQGLRLIYYSQIVNDFQKGDIAEGYSVSREKKESFPLTVTSAQKNPTAFYLCASTPGGYNSPLHFGNGTRLTVT.

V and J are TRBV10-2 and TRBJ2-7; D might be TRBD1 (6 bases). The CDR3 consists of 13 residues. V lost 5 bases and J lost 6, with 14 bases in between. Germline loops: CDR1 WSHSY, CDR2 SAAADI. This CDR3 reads CASSKQGISEQYF. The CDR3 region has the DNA TGCGCCAGCAGTAAGCAGGGGATCTCCGAGCAGTACTTC.

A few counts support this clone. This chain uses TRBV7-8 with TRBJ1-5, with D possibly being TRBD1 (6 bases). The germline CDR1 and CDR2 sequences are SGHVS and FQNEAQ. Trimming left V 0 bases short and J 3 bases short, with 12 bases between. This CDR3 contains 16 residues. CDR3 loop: CASSLADRPANQPQHF. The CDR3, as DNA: TGTGCCAGCAGCTTAGCGGACAGACCCGCCAATCAGCCCCAGCATTTT.

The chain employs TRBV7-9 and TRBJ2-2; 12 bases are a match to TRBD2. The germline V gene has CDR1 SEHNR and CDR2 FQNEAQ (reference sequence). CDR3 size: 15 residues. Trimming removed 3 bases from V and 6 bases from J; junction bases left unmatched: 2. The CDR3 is CASSFRLAGAGELFF. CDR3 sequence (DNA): TGTGCCAGCAGCTTTCGACTAGCGGGAGCCGGGGAGCTGTTTTTT.